A single sample is the source of the 19 T cell receptor beta chains below, sequenced in a study of cytomegalovirus exposure and HLA in healthy donors. 13 Jbeta primers and 60 Vbeta primers were used for the PCR. Some clones are missing from TCRdb's copy, which holds only in-frame ones; the method was immunoSEQ multiplex PCR. The repertoire holds around 130,000 clones, around 75% seen once, with roughly 3% in the top ten. Specimen: PBMCs. The receptor source for this set is a young man in good health and CMV-seronegative.

This clone was observed a handful of times. The chain joins TRBV4-3 to TRBJ2-3; TRBD2 might be the D (6 bases). The CDR3 runs to 15 residues. CDR1 is LGHNA and CDR2 is YSLEER in the germline V gene. Trimming removed 3 bases from V and 1 base from J, with 11 bases in between. In nucleotides, the CDR3 is TGCGCCAGCAGCCAGGGACTTTCGCGCACAGATACGCAGTATTTT. Translation gives CASSQGLSRTDTQYF.

The gene calls are TRBV28 and TRBJ2-5; 10 bases fit TRBD2. Per germline, CDR1 MDHEN and CDR2 SYDVKM. The CDR3 has 15 amino acids. The V gene end was trimmed by 2 bases and the J gene end by 4 bases; junction bases not matched to a gene: 4. In DNA form, the CDR3 reads TGTGCCAGCAGTTTAACTAGCGGGGACCTAGAGACCCAGTACTTC. Translating it yields CASSLTSGDLETQYF.

This sequence joins TRBV11-2 and TRBJ1-5; no firm D call. CDR3 length: 13 residues. V was clipped by 5 bases and J by 3 bases, with 8 bases between them. Germline V gives CDR1 SGHAT, CDR2 FQNNGV. The CDR3 sequence is CASSLGLNQPQHF. CDR3 coding DNA: TGTGCCAGCAGCCTAGGACTCAATCAGCCCCAGCATTTT.

This chain links TRBV5-8 with TRBJ1-1, with D tentatively TRBD1 (6 bases). The CDR3 length is 14 residues. Germline CDR1 and CDR2: SGHTS and YDEGEE. V was cut by 4 bases and J by 0 bases, with 10 bases left in between. The CDR3 loop is CASSRAGVNTEAFF. As DNA, the CDR3 is TGTGCCAGCAGCCGGGCAGGGGTGAACACTGAAGCTTTCTTT.

CDR3 in amino acids: CASSNSQGARAFF. CDR3 sequence (DNA): TGTGCCAGCAGCAATAGTCAGGGGGCGAGGGCTTTCTTT. The chain combines TRBV9 with TRBJ1-1; 8 nucleotides align to TRBD1. The CDR3 totals 13 residues. CDR1 is SGDLS and CDR2 is YYNGEE in the germline V gene. J was trimmed by 11 bases and V by 4 bases; bases with no gene match: 10.

This clone was seen once. The chain employs TRBV4-2 and TRBJ1-5; possible D gene TRBD1, 5 bases. CDR3 length equals 16 residues. Germline CDR1 is LGHNA and CDR2 is YNFKEQ. The V end lost 2 bases, the J end lost 2 bases, and 13 bases lay between the germline ends. CDR3: CASSQTQGRGNQPQHF. CDR3 in DNA: TGTGCCAGCAGCCAAACCCAGGGTCGTGGCAATCAGCCCCAGCATTTT.

This clone was observed a single time. This chain links TRBV6-5 with TRBJ2-3; no definite D call. From germline, CDR1 is MNHEY and CDR2 SVGAGI. CDR3 length: 12 residues. V lost 4 bases, J lost 6 bases, and 8 bases lay in between. Written as DNA, the CDR3 is TGTGCCAGCAGTTCCCCCGTGGATACGCAGTATTTT. Amino acids: CASSSPVDTQYF.

The chain employs TRBV28 and TRBJ2-7; 7 nucleotides align to TRBD1. V lost 6 bases to trimming and J lost 0 bases; unmatched junction nucleotides: 2. Per the germline V gene, CDR1 is MDHEN and CDR2 is SYDVKM. CDR3 length equals 13 residues. The CDR3 DNA reads as TGTGCCAGCAGATGGGACAGCTCCTACGAGCAGTACTTC. Translated, it gives CASRWDSSYEQYF.

This rearrangement joins TRBV5-1 to TRBJ1-3, with unresolved D. V was clipped by 4 bases and J by 1 base, with 12 bases between them. This CDR3 comprises 15 residues. Germline V CDR1 and CDR2: SGHRS, YFSETQ. The CDR3 nucleotides read TGCGCCAGCAGCCCCGGGGAAGGGTCTGGAAACACCATATATTTT. This codes for CASSPGEGSGNTIYF.

This clone occurred a few times. J is TRBJ2-1 and V is TRBV18; 7 nucleotides agree with TRBD1. V trimming: 2 bases; J trimming: 6 bases; junction bases outside the gene matches: 7. Germline values: CDR1 KGHSH, CDR2 LQKENI. The CDR3 has 15 amino acids. The CDR3: CASSPGRQGVNEQFF. The CDR3 DNA reads TGTGCCAGCTCACCAGGGAGACAGGGAGTCAATGAGCAGTTCTTC. Based on the CDR3 plus reference TRBV18 and TRBJ2-1, the full variable domain is NAGVMQNPRHLVRRRGQEARLRCSPMKGHSHVYWYRQLPEEGLKFMVYLQKENIIDESGMPKERFSAEFPKEGPSILRIQQVVRGDSAAYFCASSPGRQGVNEQFFGPGTRLTVL.

The chain uses TRBV28 and TRBJ1-4, with TRBD1 identical over 8 bases. This CDR3 is built from 14 residues. In germline, CDR1 is MDHEN, CDR2 SYDVKM. V was pared by 5 bases and J by 3 bases, with 2 bases of the junction left unmatched. The CDR3 is CASSVTGANEKLFF. CDR3 bases: TGTGCCAGCAGTGTGACAGGGGCTAATGAAAAACTGTTTTTT. Combining the CDR3 with reference TRBV28 and TRBJ1-4 gives the whole variable domain DVKVTQSSRYLVKRTGEKVFLECVQDMDHENMFWYRQDPGLGLRLIYFSYDVKMKEKGDIPEGYSVSREKKERFSLILESASTNQTSMYLCASSVTGANEKLFFGSGTQLSVL.

This chain uses TRBV4-3 with TRBJ2-1; 7 bases are a match to TRBD2. Trimming removed 2 bases from V and 2 bases from J; junction bases left unmatched: 6. CDR1 is LGHNA and CDR2 is YSLEER in the germline V gene. This CDR3 has 16 residues. CDR3 coding DNA: TGCGCCAGCAGCCAAACCGCCGCGGGAGCCTACAATGAGCAGTTCTTC. Protein sequence: CASSQTAAGAYNEQFF.

This clone was observed once. The chain uses TRBV2 and TRBJ2-1; no definite D call. Germline V gives CDR1 SNHLY, CDR2 FYNNEI. Trimming took 6 bases from V and 3 from J, leaving 15 bases between them. This CDR3 is 15 amino acids long. The CDR3 reads CASSLLRGVYNEQFF. The CDR3 DNA reads TGTGCCAGCAGCCTACTTCGAGGAGTCTACAATGAGCAGTTCTTC. The complete variable domain, with remaining parts taken from reference TRBV2 and TRBJ2-1, reads EPEVTQTPSHQVTQMGQEVILRCVPISNHLYFYWYRQILGQKVEFLVSFYNNEISEKSEIFDDQFSVERPDGSNFTLKIRSTKLEDSAMYFCASSLLRGVYNEQFFGPGTRLTVL.

This clone was recorded a few times. This chain connects TRBV25-1 to TRBJ2-2; 10 bases are a match to TRBD2. Trimming cost V 3 bases and J 4 bases; bases outside gene matches: 5. CDR1 MGHDK and CDR2 SYGVNS come from the germline V gene. The CDR3 consists of 16 residues. CDR3: CASSDPSSGSTGELFF. Written as DNA, the CDR3 is TGTGCCAGCAGTGATCCCTCTAGCGGGAGCACCGGGGAGCTGTTTTTT.

The chain combines TRBV7-9 with TRBJ2-7, with 8 bases matching TRBD1. V was clipped by 4 bases and J by 1 base; unmatched bases: 3. Germline-derived CDR1 and CDR2 are SEHNR and FQNEAQ (reference sequence). This CDR3 spans 14 amino acids. The chain's CDR3 is CASSSQGASYEQYF. The DNA for the CDR3 is TGTGCCAGCAGCTCGCAGGGGGCGTCCTACGAGCAGTACTTC.

V and J are TRBV18 and TRBJ1-6, with D possibly TRBD1 on 5 matching bases. Trimming cost V 2 bases and J 7 bases, with 12 bases left between them. CDR1 is KGHSH, CDR2 LQKENI, per germline. CDR3 length: 15 residues. This chain's CDR3 is CASSPSGTENSPLHF. The CDR3 DNA follows: TGTGCCAGCTCACCAAGCGGGACCGAAAATTCACCCCTCCACTTT.

V is TRBV7-3 and J is TRBJ2-7, with 12 bases that match TRBD1. The CDR3 runs 17 residues. Germline values: CDR1 SGHTA, CDR2 FQGTGA. The junction had 14 bases not matched to a gene; V was cut back by 5 bases and J by 6 bases. CDR3 loop: CASSLEGPGQGASEQYF. The CDR3 DNA follows: TGTGCCAGCAGCCTCGAGGGTCCGGGACAGGGGGCTTCCGAGCAGTACTTC.

The chain is built from TRBV28 and TRBJ1-2; no reliable D call. The CDR3 extends over 11 amino acids. The V and J ends lost 5 bases and 8 bases respectively, with 9 bases between them. Germline V gene lookup returns CDR1 MDHEN and CDR2 SYDVKM. CDR3 residues: CASSTISGYTF. Written as DNA, the CDR3 is TGTGCCAGCAGTACCATAAGCGGCTACACCTTC.

The chain has TRBV27 and TRBJ1-2, with 11 bases that match TRBD1. The J segment lost 7 bases and the V segment lost 5 bases, leaving 9 bases of the junction unmatched. The CDR3 is made up of 15 amino acids. The germline gives CDR1 MNHEY, CDR2 SMNVEV (reference sequence). CDR3 region: CASSLRDRGTGGYTF. In DNA form, the CDR3 reads TGTGCCAGCAGTCTCCGGGACAGGGGGACTGGTGGCTACACCTTC.